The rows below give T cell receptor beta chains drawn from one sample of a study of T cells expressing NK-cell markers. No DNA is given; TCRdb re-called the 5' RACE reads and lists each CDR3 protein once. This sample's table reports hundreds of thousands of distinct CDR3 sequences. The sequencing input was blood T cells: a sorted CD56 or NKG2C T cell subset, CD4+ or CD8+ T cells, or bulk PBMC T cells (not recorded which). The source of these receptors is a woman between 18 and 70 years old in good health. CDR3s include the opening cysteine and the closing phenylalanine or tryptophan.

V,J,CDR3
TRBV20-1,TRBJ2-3,CSARGQPHDDTQYF
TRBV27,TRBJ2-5,CASKMFNTGGRETQYF
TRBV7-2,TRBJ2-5,CASSLALGLSETQYF
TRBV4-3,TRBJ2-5,CASSQEGTPGETQYF
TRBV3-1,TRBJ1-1,CASSQDLVNTEAFF
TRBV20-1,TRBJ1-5,CSARNSGRGNQPQHF
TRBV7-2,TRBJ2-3,CASSSPSVPDTQYF
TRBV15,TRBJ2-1,CATSRDRGGTEQFF
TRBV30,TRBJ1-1,CAWTISRGAFF
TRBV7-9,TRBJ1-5,CASTTTEWGNQPQHF
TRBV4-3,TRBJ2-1,CASSQEQGNLYNEQFF
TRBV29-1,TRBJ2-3,CSATLQGGGTRDTQYF
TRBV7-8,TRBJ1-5,CASSLGTLGGQPQHF
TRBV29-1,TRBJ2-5,CSVDWGNSRETQYF
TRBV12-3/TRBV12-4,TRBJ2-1,CASSFGAPSYNEQFF
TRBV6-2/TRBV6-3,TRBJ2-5,CASSSARTQYF
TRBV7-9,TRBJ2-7,CASSRARVMVGEQYF
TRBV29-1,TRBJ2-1,CSVPGTESYNEQFF
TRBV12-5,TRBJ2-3,CASGTDSPPTDTQYF
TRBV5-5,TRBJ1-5,CASSYTGTPNQPQHF
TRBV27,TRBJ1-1,CATIRRSGINTEAFF
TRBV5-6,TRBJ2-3,CASRSMLTDRATDTQYF
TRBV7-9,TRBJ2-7,CASSWGQGKSSYEQYF
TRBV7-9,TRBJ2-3,CASSLDGYQSTDTQYF
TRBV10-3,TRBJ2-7,CAIAAGTGIPYEQYF
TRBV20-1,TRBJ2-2,CSASWAGGNTGELFF
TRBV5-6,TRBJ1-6,CASSLGQSYNSPLHF
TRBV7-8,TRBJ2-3,CASSLFRPGHFTDTQYF
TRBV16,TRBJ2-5,CASSQFRQQETQYF
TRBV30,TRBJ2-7,CAWLHGSYEQYF
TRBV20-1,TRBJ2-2,CSARDSGQGGTGELFF
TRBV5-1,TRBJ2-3,CASSLWTGPLDTQYF
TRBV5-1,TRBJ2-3,CASSSSSGGADTDTQYF
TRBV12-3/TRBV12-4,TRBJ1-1,CASSFAQRAEAFF
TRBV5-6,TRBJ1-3,CASTQVSGNTIYF
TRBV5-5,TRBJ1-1,CASSLWGVNTEAFF
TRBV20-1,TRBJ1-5,CSALDRAQPQHF
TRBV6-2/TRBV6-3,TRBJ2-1,CASSSSLLLAGPHNEQFF
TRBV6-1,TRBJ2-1,CASNLVRGGPYNEQFF
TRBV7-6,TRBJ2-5,CAASGNQGQGYQETQYF
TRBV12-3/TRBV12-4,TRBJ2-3,CASTAGSDTQYF
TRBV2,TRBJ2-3,CASRKGLAGSTDTQYF
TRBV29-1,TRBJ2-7,CSVKGGNEQYF
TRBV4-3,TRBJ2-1,CASSHDRDYGYNEQFF
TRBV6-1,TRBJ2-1,CASRLTVSFYNEQFF
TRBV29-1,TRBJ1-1,CSVEGGRAYNTEAFF
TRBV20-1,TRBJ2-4,CSANGETDIQYF